These T cell receptor beta chains were read from a single sample in a study of cytomegalovirus exposure and HLA in healthy donors. Profiling relied on immunoSEQ multiplex PCR, and the TCRdb table lists in-frame clones only, not all of them. This table holds about 200,000 clones, 65% to 80% found once. Sequences were obtained from PBMCs. These receptors were obtained from a man aged 50 to 60 in good health and CMV-seronegative. The CDR3 runs from the conserved cysteine through the conserved F or W. The order of the fields is J gene, clone size, V gene, D gene, CDR3 protein, CDR3 DNA. A D gene is named only where the DNA matches it firmly. Clone size is stated in some rows and not others, as once, few, many or a class when expanded.

TRBJ2-5	-	TRBV30	TRBD2	CAWSETSGVPREQYF	TGTGCCTGGAGTGAAACTAGCGGGGTACCTAGGGAGCAGTACTTC
TRBJ1-2	-	TRBV5-1	TRBD1	CASSLTGAQYGYTF	TGCGCCAGCAGCTTGACAGGGGCCCAGTATGGCTACACCTTC
TRBJ2-3	few	TRBV27	-	CASSWRDSPGQDTQYF	TGTGCCAGCAGTTGGAGGGACTCCCCAGGGCAAGATACGCAGTATTTT
TRBJ1-1	-	TRBV30	-	CAWILGGRNTEAFF	TGTGCCTGGATCCTCGGGGGACGGAACACTGAAGCTTTCTTT
TRBJ1-3	-	TRBV7-2	-	CASSLRGMTGNTIYF	TGTGCCAGCAGCTTGCGGGGGATGACTGGAAACACCATATATTTT
TRBJ2-5	-	TRBV7-9	-	CASSLAGLQETQYF	TGTGCCAGCAGCTTAGCTGGGCTACAAGAGACCCAGTACTTC
TRBJ2-5	-	TRBV14	TRBD2	CASSPGLAPIETQYF	TGTGCCAGCAGCCCCGGACTAGCGCCCATTGAGACCCAGTACTTC
TRBJ2-3	-	TRBV4-2	-	CASKGGSAGDTQYF	TGTGCCAGCAAGGGGGGGAGCGCGGGAGATACGCAGTATTTT
TRBJ2-7	-	TRBV11-2	TRBD2	CASSLDSLAGGYYEQYF	TGTGCCAGCAGCTTAGATTCGCTAGCGGGAGGGTACTACGAGCAGTACTTC
TRBJ2-1	-	TRBV5-1	TRBD2	CASRKSGSSYNEQFF	TGCGCCAGCAGAAAAAGCGGGAGCTCCTACAATGAGCAGTTCTTC
TRBJ2-7	-	TRBV9	-	CASSLAPSYEQYF	TGTGCCAGCAGCCTAGCACCATCCTACGAGCAGTACTTC
TRBJ2-7	-	TRBV28	TRBD2	CASGRAGEQYF	TGTGCCAGCGGGAGGGCCGGTGAGCAGTACTTC
TRBJ1-1	-	TRBV5-1	TRBD1	CASSWKGTANTEAFF	TGCGCCAGCAGCTGGAAAGGGACAGCGAACACTGAAGCTTTCTTT
TRBJ2-1	few	TRBV6-5	TRBD2	CASSSPTAGGLDEQFF	TGTGCCAGCAGTTCCCCCACAGCGGGAGGGTTGGATGAGCAGTTCTTC
TRBJ2-5	-	TRBV30	TRBD2	CAWTTGGETQYF	TGTGCCTGGACTACGGGGGGAGAGACCCAGTACTTC
TRBJ1-2	-	TRBV30	TRBD1	CAWSVLSGTGANYGYTF	TGTGCCTGGAGTGTACTGTCGGGGACAGGCGCCAACTATGGCTACACCTTC
TRBJ2-1	-	TRBV6-5	TRBD1	CASSSTGVIGNEQFF	TGTGCCAGCAGCTCGACAGGGGTTATCGGAAATGAGCAGTTCTTC
TRBJ1-5	-	TRBV18	TRBD1	CASSSGQGNQPQHF	TGTGCCAGCTCATCAGGACAGGGGAATCAGCCCCAGCATTTT
TRBJ2-7	-	TRBV29-1	-	CSVVGAATYEQYF	TGCAGCGTTGTAGGGGCGGCGACCTACGAGCAGTACTTC
TRBJ2-2	-	TRBV9	TRBD1	CASSVRRDRGLNTGELFF	TGTGCCAGCAGCGTGAGGAGGGACAGGGGACTTAACACCGGGGAGCTGTTTTTT
TRBJ1-1	-	TRBV5-1	TRBD1	CASSLGPRTGRLMNTEAFF	TGCGCCAGCAGCTTGGGCCCCCGGACAGGTCGGCTCATGAACACTGAAGCTTTCTTT
TRBJ2-7	few	TRBV18	TRBD1	CASSPGTGSDEQYF	TGTGCCAGCTCACCCGGGACAGGGAGCGACGAGCAGTACTTC
TRBJ2-5	-	TRBV5-1	-	CASSLALSETQYF	TGCGCCAGCAGCTTGGCCCTTTCTGAGACCCAGTACTTC
TRBJ1-1	-	TRBV5-5	-	CASSPGATGSTFF	TGTGCCAGCAGCCCTGGGGCCACAGGGTCCACTTTCTTT
TRBJ2-7	few	TRBV2	TRBD2	CASSDGREVGYEQYF	TGTGCCAGCAGTGACGGTCGGGAGGTAGGCTACGAGCAGTACTTC
TRBJ2-1	-	TRBV27	TRBD2	CASNSGTSVYNEQFF	TGTGCCAGCAATTCCGGGACTAGCGTCTACAATGAGCAGTTCTTC